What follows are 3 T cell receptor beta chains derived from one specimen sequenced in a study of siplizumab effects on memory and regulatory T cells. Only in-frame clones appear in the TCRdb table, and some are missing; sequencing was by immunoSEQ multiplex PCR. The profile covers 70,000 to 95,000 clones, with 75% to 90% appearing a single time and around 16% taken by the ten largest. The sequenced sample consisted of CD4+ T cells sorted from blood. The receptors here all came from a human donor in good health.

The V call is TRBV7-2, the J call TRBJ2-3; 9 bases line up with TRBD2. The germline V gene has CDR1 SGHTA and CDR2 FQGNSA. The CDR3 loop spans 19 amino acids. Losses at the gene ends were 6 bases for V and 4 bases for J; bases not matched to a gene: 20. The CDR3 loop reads CASRKTTRRASGIPDTQYF. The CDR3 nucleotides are TGTGCCAGCAGGAAGACGACACGGCGGGCTAGCGGGATCCCAGATACGCAGTATTTT.

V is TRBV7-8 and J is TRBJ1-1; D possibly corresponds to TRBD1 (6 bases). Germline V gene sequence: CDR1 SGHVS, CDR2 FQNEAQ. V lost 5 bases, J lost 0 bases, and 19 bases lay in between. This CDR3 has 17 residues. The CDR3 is CASSPRRGAGMNTEAFF. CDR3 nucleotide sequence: TGTGCCAGCAGCCCTAGGAGGGGGGCAGGTATGAACACTGAAGCTTTCTTT.

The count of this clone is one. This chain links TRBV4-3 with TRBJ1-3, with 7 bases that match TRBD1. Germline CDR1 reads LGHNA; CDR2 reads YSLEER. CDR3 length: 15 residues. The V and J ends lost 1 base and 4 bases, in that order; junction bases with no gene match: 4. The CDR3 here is CASSQVRGPGNTIYF. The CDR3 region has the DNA TGCGCCAGCAGCCAAGTAAGGGGGCCAGGAAACACCATATATTTT.